This T cell receptor (beta chain) was obtained from a study of cytomegalovirus exposure and HLA in healthy donors. Study as a whole: Around 80 million unique TCRs from HLA-typed donors were held in an early data release.

Primers for the PCR totalled 60 Vbeta and 13 Jbeta. TCRdb keeps only in-frame clones here, not all; method: immunoSEQ multiplex PCR. There are over 110,000 clones in the sample; around four fifths occur only once, and less than 1.5% lies in the top ten. Losses at the gene ends were 6 bases for V and 4 bases for J; bases not matched to a gene: 11. This CDR3 spans 16 amino acids. From germline, CDR1 is MDHEN and CDR2 SYDVKM. This chain links TRBV28 with TRBJ2-2; 7 nucleotides align to TRBD1. The material sequenced was PBMCs. This clonotype originated in a male donor in good health and CMV-seropositive. This CDR3 is CASRSQGGAGTGELFF. The CDR3 DNA reads as TGTGCCAGCAGATCCCAAGGGGGCGCCGGCACCGGGGAGCTGTTTTTT.